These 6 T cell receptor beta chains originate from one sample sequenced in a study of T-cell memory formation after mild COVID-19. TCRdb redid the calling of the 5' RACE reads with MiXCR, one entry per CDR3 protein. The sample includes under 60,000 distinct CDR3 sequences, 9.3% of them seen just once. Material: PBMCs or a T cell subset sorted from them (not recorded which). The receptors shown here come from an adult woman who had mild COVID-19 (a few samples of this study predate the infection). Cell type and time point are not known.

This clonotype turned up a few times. CDR3 loop: CASSLVSGTIEAFF. The DNA for the CDR3 is TGTGCCAGCAGCCTCGTCTCCGGGACAATTGAAGCTTTCTTT. V gene TRBV7-9 combines with J gene TRBJ1-1; D might be TRBD1 (6 bases). The CDR3 spans 14 residues. Between the trimmed V and J ends, which lost 5 bases and 7 bases, there was a span of 17 bases. Germline-derived CDR1 and CDR2 are SEHNR and FQNEAQ (reference sequence). Looking up the rest from reference TRBV7-9 and TRBJ1-1 gives the full variable domain: DTGVSQNPRHKITKRGQNVTFRCDPISEHNRLYWYRQTLGQGPEFLTYFQNEAQLEKSRLLSDRFSAERPKGSFSTLEIQRTEQGDSAMYLCASSLVSGTIEAFFGQGTRLTVV.

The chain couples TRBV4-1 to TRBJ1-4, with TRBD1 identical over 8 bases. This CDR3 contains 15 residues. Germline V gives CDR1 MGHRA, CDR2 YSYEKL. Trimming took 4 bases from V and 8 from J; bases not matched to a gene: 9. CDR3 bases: TGCGCCAGCAGCCCGCTGACAGGGGCGACGGAAAAACTGTTTTTT. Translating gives CASSPLTGATEKLFF.

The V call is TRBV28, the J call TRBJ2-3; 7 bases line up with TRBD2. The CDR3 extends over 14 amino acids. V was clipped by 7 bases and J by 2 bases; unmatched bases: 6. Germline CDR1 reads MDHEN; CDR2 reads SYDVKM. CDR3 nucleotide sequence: TGTGCCAGCAAGGCTAGCGGCGCCACAGATACGCAGTATTTT. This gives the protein CASKASGATDTQYF. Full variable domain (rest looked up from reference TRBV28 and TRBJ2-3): DVKVTQSSRYLVKRTGEKVFLECVQDMDHENMFWYRQDPGLGLRLIYFSYDVKMKEKGDIPEGYSVSREKKERFSLILESASTNQTSMYLCASKASGATDTQYFGPGTRLTVL.

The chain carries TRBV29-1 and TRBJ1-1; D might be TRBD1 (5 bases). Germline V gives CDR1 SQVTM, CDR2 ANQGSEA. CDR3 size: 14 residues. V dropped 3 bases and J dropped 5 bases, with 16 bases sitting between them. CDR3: CSVDQGSTGTEAFF. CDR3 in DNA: TGCAGCGTTGACCAGGGCTCGACCGGGACTGAAGCTTTCTTT.

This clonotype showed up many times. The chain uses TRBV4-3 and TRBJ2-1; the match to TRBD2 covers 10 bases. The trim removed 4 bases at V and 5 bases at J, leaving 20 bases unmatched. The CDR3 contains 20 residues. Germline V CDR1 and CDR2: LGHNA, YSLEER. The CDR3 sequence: CASSRSRGRMSGRADNEQFF. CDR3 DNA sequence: TGCGCCAGCAGCCGAAGCAGGGGGCGCATGAGCGGGAGGGCCGACAATGAGCAGTTCTTC.

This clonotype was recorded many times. This chain's CDR3 is CSSDVVGLNTQYF. For the CDR3, the DNA is TGCAGCTCGGACGTGGTTGGTTTGAATACGCAGTATTTT. The V gene is TRBV29-1, the J gene TRBJ2-3; no reliable D call. Germline V gene data show CDR1 as SQVTM and CDR2 as ANQGSEA. Trimming removed 8 bases from V and 7 bases from J, with 19 bases in between. This CDR3 contains 13 residues.